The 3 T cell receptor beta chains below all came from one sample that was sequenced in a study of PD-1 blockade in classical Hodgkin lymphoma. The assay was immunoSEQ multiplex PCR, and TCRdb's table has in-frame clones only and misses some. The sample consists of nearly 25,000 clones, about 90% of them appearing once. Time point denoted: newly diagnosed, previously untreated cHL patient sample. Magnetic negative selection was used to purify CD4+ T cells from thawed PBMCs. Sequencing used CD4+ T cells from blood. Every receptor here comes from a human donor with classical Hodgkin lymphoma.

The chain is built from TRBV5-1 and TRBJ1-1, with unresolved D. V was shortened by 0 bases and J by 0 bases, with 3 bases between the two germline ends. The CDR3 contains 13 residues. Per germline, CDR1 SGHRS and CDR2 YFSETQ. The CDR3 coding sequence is TGCGCCAGCAGCTTGGGGGTGAACACTGAAGCTTTCTTT. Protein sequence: CASSLGVNTEAFF.

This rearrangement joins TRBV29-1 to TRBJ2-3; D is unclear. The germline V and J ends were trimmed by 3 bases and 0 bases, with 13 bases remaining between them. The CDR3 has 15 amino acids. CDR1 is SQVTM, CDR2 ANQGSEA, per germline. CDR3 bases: TGCAGCGTTGAGTACCAGCGCCCTAGCACAGATACGCAGTATTTT. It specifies CSVEYQRPSTDTQYF.

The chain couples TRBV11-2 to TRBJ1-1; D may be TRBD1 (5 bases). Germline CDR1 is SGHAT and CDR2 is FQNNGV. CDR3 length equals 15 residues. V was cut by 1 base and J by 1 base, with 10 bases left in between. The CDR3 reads CASSLAGGTNTEAFF. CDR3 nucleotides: TGTGCCAGCAGCTTAGCGGGGGGGACGAACACTGAAGCTTTCTTT.